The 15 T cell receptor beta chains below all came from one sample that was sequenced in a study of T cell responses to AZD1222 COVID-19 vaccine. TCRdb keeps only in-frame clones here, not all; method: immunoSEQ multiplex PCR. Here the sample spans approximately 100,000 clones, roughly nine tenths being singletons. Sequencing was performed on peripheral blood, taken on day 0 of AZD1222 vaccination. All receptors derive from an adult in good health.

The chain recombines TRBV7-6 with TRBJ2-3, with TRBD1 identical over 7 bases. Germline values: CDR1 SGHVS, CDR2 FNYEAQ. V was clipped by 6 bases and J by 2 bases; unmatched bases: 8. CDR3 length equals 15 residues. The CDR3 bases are TGTGCCAGCAGGCCTACGGACAGGACCACAGATACGCAGTATTTT. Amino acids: CASRPTDRTTDTQYF.

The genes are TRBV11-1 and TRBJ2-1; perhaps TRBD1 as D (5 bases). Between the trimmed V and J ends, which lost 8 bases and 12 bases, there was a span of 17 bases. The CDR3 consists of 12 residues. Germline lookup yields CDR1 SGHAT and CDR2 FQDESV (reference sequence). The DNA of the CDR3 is TGTGCCAGCCGCAAAGTCGGTACAGGGCAGTTCTTC. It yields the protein CASRKVGTGQFF.

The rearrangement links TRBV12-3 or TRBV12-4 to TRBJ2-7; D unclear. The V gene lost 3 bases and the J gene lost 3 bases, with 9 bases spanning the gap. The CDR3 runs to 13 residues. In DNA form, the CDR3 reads TGTGCCAGCAGTTTGGGCTACTTCTACGAGCAGTACTTC. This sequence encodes CASSLGYFYEQYF.

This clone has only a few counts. The CDR3 loop reads CASSYTAGNQPQHF. CDR3 DNA sequence: TGTGCCAGCAGTTACACCGCCGGGAATCAGCCCCAGCATTTT. The V call is TRBV6-6, the J call TRBJ1-5; no firm D call. The germline V and J ends were trimmed by 2 bases and 4 bases, with 9 bases remaining between them. From germline, CDR1 is MNHNY and CDR2 SVGAGI (reference sequence). The CDR3 covers 14 residues.

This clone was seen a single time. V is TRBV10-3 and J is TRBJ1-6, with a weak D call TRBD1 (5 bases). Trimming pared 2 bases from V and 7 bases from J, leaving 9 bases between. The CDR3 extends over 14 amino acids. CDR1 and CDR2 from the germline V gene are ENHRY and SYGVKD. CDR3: CAISEERQNSPLHF. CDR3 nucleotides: TGTGCCATCAGTGAGGAAAGACAGAATTCACCCCTCCACTTT.

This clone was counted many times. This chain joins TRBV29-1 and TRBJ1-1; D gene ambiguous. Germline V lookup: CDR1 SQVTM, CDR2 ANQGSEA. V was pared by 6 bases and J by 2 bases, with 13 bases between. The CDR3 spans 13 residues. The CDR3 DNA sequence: TGCAGCGTAGTAATATACCAAAACACTGAAGCTTTCTTT. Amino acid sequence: CSVVIYQNTEAFF.

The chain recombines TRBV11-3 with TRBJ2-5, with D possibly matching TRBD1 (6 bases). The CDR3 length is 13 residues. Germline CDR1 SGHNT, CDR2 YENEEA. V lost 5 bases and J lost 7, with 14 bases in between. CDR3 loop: CASSDRATGTQYF. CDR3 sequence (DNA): TGTGCCAGCAGCGATCGGGCGACAGGGACCCAGTACTTC.

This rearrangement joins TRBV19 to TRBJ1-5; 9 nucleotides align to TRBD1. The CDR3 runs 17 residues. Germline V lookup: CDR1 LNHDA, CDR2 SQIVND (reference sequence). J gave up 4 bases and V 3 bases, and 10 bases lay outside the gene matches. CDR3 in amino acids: CASSMFLSGTGNQPQHF. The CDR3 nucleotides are TGTGCCAGTAGTATGTTCCTGTCGGGGACAGGGAATCAGCCCCAGCATTTT.

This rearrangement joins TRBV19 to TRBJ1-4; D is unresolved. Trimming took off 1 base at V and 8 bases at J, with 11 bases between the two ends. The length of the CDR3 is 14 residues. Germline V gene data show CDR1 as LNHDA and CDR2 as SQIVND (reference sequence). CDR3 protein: CASSIAGLQEKLFF. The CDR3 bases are TGTGCCAGTAGTATAGCCGGCCTGCAGGAAAAACTGTTTTTT.

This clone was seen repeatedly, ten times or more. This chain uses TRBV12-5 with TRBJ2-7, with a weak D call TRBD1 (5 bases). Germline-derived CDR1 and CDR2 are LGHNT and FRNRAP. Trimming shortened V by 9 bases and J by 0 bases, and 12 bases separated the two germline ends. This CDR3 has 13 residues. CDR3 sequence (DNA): TGTGCTAGCAAACAGGTTAACTCCTACGAGCAGTACTTC. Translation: CASKQVNSYEQYF. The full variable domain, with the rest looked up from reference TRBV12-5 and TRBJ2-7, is DARVTQTPRHKVTEMGQEVTMRCQPILGHNTVFWYRQTMMQGLELLAYFRNRAPLDDSGMPKDRFSAEMPDATLATLKIQPSEPRDSAVYFCASKQVNSYEQYFGPGTRLTVT.

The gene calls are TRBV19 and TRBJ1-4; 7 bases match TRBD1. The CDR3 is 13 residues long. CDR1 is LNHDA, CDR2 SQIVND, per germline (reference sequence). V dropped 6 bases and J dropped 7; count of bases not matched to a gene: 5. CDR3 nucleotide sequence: TGTGCCAGTAGGTTACAGGGGAGTGAAAAACTGTTTTTT. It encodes CASRLQGSEKLFF.

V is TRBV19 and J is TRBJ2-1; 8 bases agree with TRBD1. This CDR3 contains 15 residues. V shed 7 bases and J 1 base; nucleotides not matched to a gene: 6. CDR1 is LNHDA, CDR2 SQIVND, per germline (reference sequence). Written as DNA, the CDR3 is TGTGCCAGTACCCCGACAGGGGCGTCCTACAATGAGCAGTTCTTC. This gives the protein CASTPTGASYNEQFF.

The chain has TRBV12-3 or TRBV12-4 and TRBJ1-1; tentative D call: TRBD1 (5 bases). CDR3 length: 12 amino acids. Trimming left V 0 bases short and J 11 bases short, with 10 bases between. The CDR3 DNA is TGTGCCAGCAGTTTAGCTAGGACACCCGCTTTCTTT. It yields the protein CASSLARTPAFF.

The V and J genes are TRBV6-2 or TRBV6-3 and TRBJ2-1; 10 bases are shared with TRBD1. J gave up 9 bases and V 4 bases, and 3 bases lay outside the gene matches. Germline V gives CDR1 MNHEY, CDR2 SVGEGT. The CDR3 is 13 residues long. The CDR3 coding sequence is TGTGCCAGCAGTTGGGACAGGGGTGGTGAGCAGTTCTTC. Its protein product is CASSWDRGGEQFF.

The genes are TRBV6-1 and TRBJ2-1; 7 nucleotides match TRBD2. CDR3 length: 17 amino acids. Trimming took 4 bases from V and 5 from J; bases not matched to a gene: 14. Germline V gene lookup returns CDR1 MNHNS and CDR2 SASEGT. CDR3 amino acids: CASSAFTSATENNEQFF. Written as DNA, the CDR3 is TGTGCCAGCAGTGCATTCACTAGCGCCACAGAGAACAATGAGCAGTTCTTC.